This T cell receptor (beta chain) was profiled in a study of blood T cell repertoires in COVID-19. Looking at the study overall: Collection of acute and convalescent COVID-19 samples took place in the United States, Italy and Spain. T cells, B-cell-depleted T cells, or PBMCs provided the cDNA or gDNA that served as material.

In the authors' workflow: Cell counts per sample came from amplifying reference gene primers. Profiling relied on immunoSEQ multiplex PCR, and the TCRdb table lists in-frame clones only, not all of them. The D gene and trimming were derived from the DNA, and the V and J assignments and clone size from that table. The table lists 110,000 or so clones, 70% to 90% of them singletons. Trimming cost V 3 bases and J 4 bases, with 14 bases left between them. Germline V lookup: CDR1 SGDLS, CDR2 YYNGEE. This CDR3 spans 15 amino acids. This sequence was found in a woman in her 70s who had recovered from COVID-19. V gene TRBV9 combines with J gene TRBJ1-5, with a weak D call TRBD1 (6 bases). Sequencing was carried out using peripheral blood. The CDR3 sequence is CASSATGGPNQPQHF. CDR3 DNA sequence: TGTGCCAGCAGCGCAACCGGGGGGCCGAATCAGCCCCAGCATTTT.